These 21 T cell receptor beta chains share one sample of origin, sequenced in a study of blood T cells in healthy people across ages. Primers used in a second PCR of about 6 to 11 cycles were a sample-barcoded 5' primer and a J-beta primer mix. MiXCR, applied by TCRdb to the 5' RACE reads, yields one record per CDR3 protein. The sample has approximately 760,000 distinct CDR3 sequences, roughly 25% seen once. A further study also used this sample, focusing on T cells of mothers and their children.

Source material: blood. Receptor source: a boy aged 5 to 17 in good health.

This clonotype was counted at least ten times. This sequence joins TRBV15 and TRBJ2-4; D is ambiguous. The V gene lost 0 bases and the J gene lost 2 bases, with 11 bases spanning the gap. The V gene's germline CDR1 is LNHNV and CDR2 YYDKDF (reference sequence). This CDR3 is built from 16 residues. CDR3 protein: CATSRDFGTTKNIQYF. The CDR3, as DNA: TGTGCCACCAGCAGAGATTTTGGAACTACCAAAAACATTCAGTACTTC.

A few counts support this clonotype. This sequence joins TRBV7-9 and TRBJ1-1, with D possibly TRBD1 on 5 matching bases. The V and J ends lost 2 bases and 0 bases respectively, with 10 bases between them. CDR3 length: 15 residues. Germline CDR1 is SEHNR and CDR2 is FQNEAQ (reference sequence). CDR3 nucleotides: TGTGCCAGCAGCTTAAGCAGGGACCTGAACACTGAAGCTTTCTTT. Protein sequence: CASSLSRDLNTEAFF.

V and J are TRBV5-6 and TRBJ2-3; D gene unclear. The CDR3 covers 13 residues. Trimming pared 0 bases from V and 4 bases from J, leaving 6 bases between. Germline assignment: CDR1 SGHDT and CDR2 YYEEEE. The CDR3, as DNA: TGTGCCAGCAGCTTGGCAGCCTCAGATACGCAGTATTTT. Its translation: CASSLAASDTQYF.

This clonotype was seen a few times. The CDR3 sequence: CSVEGPSGKAPNEQFF. CDR3 DNA sequence: TGCAGCGTTGAAGGCCCTAGCGGGAAGGCCCCGAATGAGCAGTTCTTC. The chain joins TRBV29-1 to TRBJ2-1; 9 nucleotides line up with TRBD2. The V gene's germline CDR1 is SQVTM and CDR2 ANQGSEA. With V trimmed by 1 base and J by 7 bases, 11 bases remained unmatched. The CDR3 has 16 residues.

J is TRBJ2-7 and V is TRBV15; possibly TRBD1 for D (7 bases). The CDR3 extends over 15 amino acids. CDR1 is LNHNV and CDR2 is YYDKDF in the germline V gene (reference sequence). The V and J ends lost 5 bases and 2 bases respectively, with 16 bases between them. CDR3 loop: CATSPRAGGPYEQYF. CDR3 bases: TGTGCCACCAGCCCCCGAGCAGGGGGGCCCTACGAGCAGTACTTC. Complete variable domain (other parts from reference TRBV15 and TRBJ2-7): DAMVIQNPRYQVTQFGKPVTLSCSQTLNHNVMYWYQQKSSQAPKLLFHYYDKDFNNEADTPDNFQSRRPNTSFCFLDIRSPGLGDTAMYLCATSPRAGGPYEQYFGPGTRLTVT.

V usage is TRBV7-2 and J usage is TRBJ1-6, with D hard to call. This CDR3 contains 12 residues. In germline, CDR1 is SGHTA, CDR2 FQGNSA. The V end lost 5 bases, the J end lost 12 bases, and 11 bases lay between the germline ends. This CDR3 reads CASSSPQLPLHF. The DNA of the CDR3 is TGTGCCAGCAGCAGCCCACAGCTACCCCTCCACTTT.

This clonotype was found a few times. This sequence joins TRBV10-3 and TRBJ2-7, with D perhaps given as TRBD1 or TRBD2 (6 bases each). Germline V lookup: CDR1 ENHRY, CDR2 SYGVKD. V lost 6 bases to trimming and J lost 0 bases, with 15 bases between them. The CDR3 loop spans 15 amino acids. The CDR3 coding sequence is TGTGCCATCAGCCCGATGGGGGGCCACTCCTACGAGCAGTACTTC. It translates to CAISPMGGHSYEQYF.

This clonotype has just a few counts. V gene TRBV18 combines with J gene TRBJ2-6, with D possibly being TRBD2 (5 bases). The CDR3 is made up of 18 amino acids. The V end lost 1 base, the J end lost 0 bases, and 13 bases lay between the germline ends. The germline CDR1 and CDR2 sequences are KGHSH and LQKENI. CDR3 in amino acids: CASSPLGKAVSGANVLTF. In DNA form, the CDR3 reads TGTGCCAGCTCACCACTCGGGAAGGCCGTCTCTGGGGCCAACGTCCTGACTTTC.

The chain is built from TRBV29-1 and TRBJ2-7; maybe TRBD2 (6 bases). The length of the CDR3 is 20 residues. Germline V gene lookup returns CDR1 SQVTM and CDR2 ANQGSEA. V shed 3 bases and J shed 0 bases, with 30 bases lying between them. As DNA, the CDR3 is TGCAGCGTTGAGAGACTAGTTATGCAGTTAGGATGTCTGTACTCCTACGAGCAGTACTTC. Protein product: CSVERLVMQLGCLYSYEQYF.

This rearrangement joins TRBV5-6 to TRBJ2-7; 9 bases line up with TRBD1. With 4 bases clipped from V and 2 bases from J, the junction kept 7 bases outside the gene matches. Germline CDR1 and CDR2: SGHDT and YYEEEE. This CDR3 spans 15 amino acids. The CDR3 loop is CASSDRRQGAYEQYF. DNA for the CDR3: TGTGCCAGCAGCGACCGGAGACAGGGGGCCTACGAGCAGTACTTC.

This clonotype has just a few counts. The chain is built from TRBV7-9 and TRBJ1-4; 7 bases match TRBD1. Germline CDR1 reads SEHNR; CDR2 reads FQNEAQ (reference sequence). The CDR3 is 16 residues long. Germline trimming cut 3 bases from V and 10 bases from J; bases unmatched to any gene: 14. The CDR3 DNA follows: TGTGCCAGCAGCTTCCCCGATGCAGGACAGGTGGGAAAACTGTTTTTT. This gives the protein CASSFPDAGQVGKLFF.

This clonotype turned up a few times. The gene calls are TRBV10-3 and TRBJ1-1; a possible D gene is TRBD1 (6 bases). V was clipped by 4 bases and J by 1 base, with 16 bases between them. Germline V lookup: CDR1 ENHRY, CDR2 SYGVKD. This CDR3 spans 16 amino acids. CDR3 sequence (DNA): TGTGCCATCAGTGCAGGGGTATCAGCGGGGAACACTGAAGCTTTCTTT. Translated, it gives CAISAGVSAGNTEAFF.

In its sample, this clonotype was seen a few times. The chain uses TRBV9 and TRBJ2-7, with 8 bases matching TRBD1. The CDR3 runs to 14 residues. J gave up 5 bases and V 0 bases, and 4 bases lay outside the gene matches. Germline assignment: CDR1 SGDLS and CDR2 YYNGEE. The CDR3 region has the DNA TGTGCCAGCAGCGTAGGACAGGGGCACGACGAGCAGTACTTC. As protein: CASSVGQGHDEQYF.

Written as DNA, the CDR3 is TGTGCCAGCAGTGAAGGCGGGAACGAGCAGTACTTC. This codes for CASSEGGNEQYF. The chain has TRBV6-1 and TRBJ2-7, with a possible D match to TRBD2 (6 bases). This CDR3 is built from 12 residues. Germline CDR1 is MNHNS and CDR2 is SASEGT. V lost 1 base to trimming and J lost 5 bases, with 6 bases between them.

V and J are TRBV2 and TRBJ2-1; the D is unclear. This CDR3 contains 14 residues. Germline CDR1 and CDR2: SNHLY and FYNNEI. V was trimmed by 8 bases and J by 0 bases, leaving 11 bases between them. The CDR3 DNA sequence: TGTGCCAGCGGAAGGGCCTCCTCCTACAATGAGCAGTTCTTC. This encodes CASGRASSYNEQFF.

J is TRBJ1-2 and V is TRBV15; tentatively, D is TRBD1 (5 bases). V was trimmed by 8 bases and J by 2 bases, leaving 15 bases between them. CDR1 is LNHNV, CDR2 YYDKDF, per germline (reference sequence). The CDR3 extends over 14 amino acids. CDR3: CATLDRGFNYGYTF. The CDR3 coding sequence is TGTGCCACCCTGGATAGGGGCTTCAACTATGGCTACACCTTC.

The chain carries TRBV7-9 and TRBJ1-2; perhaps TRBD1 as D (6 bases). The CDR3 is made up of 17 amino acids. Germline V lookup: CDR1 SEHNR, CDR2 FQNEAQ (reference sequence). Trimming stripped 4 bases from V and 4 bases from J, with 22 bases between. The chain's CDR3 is CASSSGLLDRLVYGYTF. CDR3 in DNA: TGTGCCAGCAGCTCGGGGCTGCTCGACAGGCTGGTCTATGGCTACACCTTC.

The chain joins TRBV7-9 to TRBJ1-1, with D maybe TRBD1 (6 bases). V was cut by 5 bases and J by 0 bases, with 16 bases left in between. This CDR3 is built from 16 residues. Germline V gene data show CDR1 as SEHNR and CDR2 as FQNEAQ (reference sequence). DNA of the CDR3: TGTGCCAGCAGCCTGACAGGAGACACATTGAACACTGAAGCTTTCTTT. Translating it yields CASSLTGDTLNTEAFF.

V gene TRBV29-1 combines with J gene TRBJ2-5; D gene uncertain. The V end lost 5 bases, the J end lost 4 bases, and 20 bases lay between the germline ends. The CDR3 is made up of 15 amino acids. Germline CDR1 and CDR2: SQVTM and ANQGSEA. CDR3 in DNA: TGCAGCGTTATACCGCCGACCGGAAGTGGAGAGACCCAGTACTTC. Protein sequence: CSVIPPTGSGETQYF. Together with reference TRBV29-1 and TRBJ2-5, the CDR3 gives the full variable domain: SAVISQKPSRDICQRGTSLTIQCQVDSQVTMMFWYRQQPGQSLTLIATANQGSEATYESGFVIDKFPISRPNLTFSTLTVSNMSPEDSSIYLCSVIPPTGSGETQYFGPGTRLLVL.

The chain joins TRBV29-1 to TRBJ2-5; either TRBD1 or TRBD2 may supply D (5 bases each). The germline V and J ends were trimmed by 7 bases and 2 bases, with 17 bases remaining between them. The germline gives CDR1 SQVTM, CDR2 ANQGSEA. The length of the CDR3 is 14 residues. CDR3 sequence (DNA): TGCAGCGCAACGGGACGCCGCTTTCAAGAGACCCAGTACTTC. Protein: CSATGRRFQETQYF.

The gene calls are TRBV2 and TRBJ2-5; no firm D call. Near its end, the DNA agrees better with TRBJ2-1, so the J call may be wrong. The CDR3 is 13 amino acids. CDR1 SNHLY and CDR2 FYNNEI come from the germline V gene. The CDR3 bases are TGTGCCAGCATGGACCCTCCCGGGAATGAGCAGTTCTTC. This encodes CASMDPPGNEQFF.